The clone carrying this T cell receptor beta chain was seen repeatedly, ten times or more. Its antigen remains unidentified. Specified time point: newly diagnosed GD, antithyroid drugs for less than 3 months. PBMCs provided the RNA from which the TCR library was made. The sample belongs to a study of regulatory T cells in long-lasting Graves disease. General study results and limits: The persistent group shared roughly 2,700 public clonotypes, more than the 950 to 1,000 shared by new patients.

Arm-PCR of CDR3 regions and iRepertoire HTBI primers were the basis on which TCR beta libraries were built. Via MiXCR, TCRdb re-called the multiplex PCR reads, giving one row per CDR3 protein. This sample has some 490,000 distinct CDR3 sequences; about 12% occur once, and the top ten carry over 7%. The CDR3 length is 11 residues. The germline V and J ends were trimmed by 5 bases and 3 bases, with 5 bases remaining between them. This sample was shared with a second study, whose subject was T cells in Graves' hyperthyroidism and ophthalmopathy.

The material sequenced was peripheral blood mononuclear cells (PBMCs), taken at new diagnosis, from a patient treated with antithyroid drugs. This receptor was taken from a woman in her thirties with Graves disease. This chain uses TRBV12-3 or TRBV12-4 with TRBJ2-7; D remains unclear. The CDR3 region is CASSIGYEQYF. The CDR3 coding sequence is TGTGCCAGCAGTATCGGCTACGAGCAGTACTTC.